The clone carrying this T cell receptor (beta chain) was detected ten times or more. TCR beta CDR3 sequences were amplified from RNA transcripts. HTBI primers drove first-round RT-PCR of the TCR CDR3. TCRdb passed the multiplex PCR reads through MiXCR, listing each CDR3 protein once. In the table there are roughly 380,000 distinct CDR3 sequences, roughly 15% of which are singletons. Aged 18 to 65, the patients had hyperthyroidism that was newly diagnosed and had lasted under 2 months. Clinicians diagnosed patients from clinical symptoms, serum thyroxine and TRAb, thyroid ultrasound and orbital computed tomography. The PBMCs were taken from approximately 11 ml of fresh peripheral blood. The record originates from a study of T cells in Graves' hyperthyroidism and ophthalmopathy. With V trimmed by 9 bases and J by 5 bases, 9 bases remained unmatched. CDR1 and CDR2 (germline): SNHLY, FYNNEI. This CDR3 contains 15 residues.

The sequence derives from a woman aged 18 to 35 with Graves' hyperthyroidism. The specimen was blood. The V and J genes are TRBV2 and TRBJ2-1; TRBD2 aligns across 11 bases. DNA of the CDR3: TGTGCCAGTAGTTACGGGACTAGCGGCAACAATGAGCAGTTCTTC. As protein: CASSYGTSGNNEQFF.